This T cell receptor (beta chain) was documented in a study of STAT5B mutations in CD4+ large granular lymphocyte leukemia. Study outcomes and limitations: Top patient clones used TRBV06 genes more often: 8/27 versus 2/35 in controls. Without HLA matching, higher CD4+ than CD8+ T-LGLL clonality could reflect small sample size.

Germline V gives CDR1 SGHNT, CDR2 YYREEE (reference sequence). This CDR3 contains 13 residues. Trimming at V came to 0 bases and at J to 8 bases, leaving 4 bases not matched to a gene. The assay was immunoSEQ multiplex PCR, and TCRdb's table has in-frame clones only and misses some. The data hold about 31,000 clones, with roughly 72% observed a single time. With regard to this clone: Its antigen is undetermined.

The receptor's source is a human donor in good health. Material for sequencing was CD4+ T cells from blood buffy coats. The chain couples TRBV5-4 to TRBJ1-2; 7 bases are shared with TRBD1. DNA of the CDR3: TGTGCCAGCAGCTTGGCGGGGACAGTCGGCTACACCTTC. It codes for CASSLAGTVGYTF. The full variable domain, its missing parts supplied by reference TRBV5-4 and TRBJ1-2, is ETGVTQSPTHLIKTRGQQVTLRCSSQSGHNTVSWYQQALGQGPQFIFQYYREEENGRGNFPPRFSGLQFPNYSSELNVNALELDDSALYLCASSLAGTVGYTFGSGTRLTVV.